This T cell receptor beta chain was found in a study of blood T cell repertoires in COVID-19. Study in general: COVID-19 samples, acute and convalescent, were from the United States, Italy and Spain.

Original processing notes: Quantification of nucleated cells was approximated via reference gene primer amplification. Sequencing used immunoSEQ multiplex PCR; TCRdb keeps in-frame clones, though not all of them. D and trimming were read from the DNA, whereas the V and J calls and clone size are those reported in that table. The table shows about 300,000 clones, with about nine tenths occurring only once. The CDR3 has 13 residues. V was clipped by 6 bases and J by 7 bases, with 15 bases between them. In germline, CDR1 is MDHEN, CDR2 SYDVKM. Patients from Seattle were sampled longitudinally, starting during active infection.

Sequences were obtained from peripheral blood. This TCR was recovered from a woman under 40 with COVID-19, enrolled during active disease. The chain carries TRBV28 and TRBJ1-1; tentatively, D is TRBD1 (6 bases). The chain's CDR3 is CASSLRQASEAFF. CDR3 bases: TGTGCCAGCAGCCTGAGACAGGCGAGTGAAGCTTTCTTT.